This TCR beta chain was sequenced during a study of vaccination effects on CD4 cells after COVID-19 (dated by TCRdb to 2022 to 2024). Broadly, across the study: Two doses of either the BNT162b2 or the mRNA-1273 mRNA SARS-CoV-2 vaccine were administered to participants. SARS-CoV-2 spike-specific CD4+ TCR repertoires from before and after mRNA vaccination were compared in COVID-19 convalescent patients and in infection-naive vaccine recipients. The full study included 9 to 10 COVID-19 convalescent patients and several SARS-CoV-2-naive healthy vaccine recipients. In a couple of convalescent patients, pre-vaccine samples were collected 16 days and one week ahead of the first dose, 142 and 148 days after COVID-19 diagnosis. Cultures from other donors in the study were sequenced with the Oncomine TCR Beta short-read assay on an Illumina iSeq 100. Points the paper makes about the study in general: At late post-vaccination timepoints, both infection-induced and vaccine-induced clones showed marked clonal contraction, consistent with waning T cell responses. The study was limited by a small number of convalescent patients, and early post-infection timepoints were lacking. In convalescent patients, the post-vaccine spike-reactive repertoire consisted mainly of new vaccine-induced clones, largely distinct from infection-induced clones.

The ViraFEST assay stimulated PBMC with viral peptide pools and then used TCR sequencing to identify antigen-specific CD4+ T cell clonotypes by expansion. After less than 13 days of culture, CD4+ T cells were isolated with the EasySep CD4+ T cell isolation kit. PCR-confirmed SARS-CoV-2 infection had occurred in convalescent patients between March and December 2020, before the Alpha, Beta and Delta variants emerged in the United States. Around 2.1 million PBMC per well were cultured with around 9.8 ug/ml peptides in IMDM containing roughly 5% human AB serum, about 10 IU/ml IL-2 and gentamicin. For the negative control culture condition, an HIV-1 Nef peptide pool was used. On days 3 and 7, half of the culture medium was replaced with fresh IL-2-containing medium. Each peptide stimulation condition was cultured in triplicate wells unless otherwise noted. Using Ficoll-Paque Plus gradient centrifugation, PBMC were separated from whole blood and then either used fresh or cryopreserved at -140C. The QIAamp micro DNA kit was used to extract genomic DNA from the cultured CD4+ T cells.

Reading from cysteine to phenylalanine, the CDR3 counts 14 amino acids. The read is trimmed to its CDR3 DNA, 42 bases read in frame from base 1. Reading the germline V gene gives CDR1 SGHDT and CDR2 YYEEEE. V is clipped by 0 bases and J by 3 bases, and the sequence between their germline boundaries is 9 bases long. The library relied on the immunoSEQ multiplex PCR assay. TCR beta CDR3 sequencing was performed on DNA from the cultured, isolated CD4+ T cells. In the source study's methods: Non-productive TCR sequences were discarded, and reads were trimmed to the CDR3 region, with only CDR3s of 7 or more amino acids retained. Antigen-specific clonotypes were identified using the MANAFEST web app by comparison of expansion in peptide wells against reference cultures. For clones to be considered positive, expansion at FDR<0.05 versus reference and all other wells, an odds ratio above 5, and a frequency above 0.1% in two replicate wells were required. A clonotype was defined as cross-reactive if the clonotype was significantly expanded both in SARS-CoV-2 spike wells and in at least one common cold coronavirus spike condition. Using the stringdist R package, CDR3 similarity was measured by Levenshtein distance, and unrooted trees were constructed with ape in R 3.6.1. Drawn from immuneACCESS, this table holds only the in-frame rearrangements with V and J called that TCRdb kept. Clones are partly lost; checked studies trace under half to an unresolved V gene and leave the rest unexplained. V, J and clone size are taken as reported in that table, and D and trimming were inferred from the DNA itself. For this sample there are around 50,000 clones; under 80% appear just once. In total, the top ten clones hold around 5% of the sample.

This clone has only one observation. Its antigen is currently not known. Base qualities are not recorded, but no much larger clone differs from it by a single base. The input for sequencing was CD4+ T cells from PBMCs cultured with HIV peptides, taken before COVID-19 vaccination. Sample cell subset or site, as interpreted from the label and publication: HIV-1 Nef peptide pool negative control/reference culture. The receptor chain draws on TRBV5-6 and TRBJ1-2; the D gene lacks a confident call. The TCR sequence derives from a human donor who had a prior SARS-CoV-2 infection. The bases read TGTGCCAGCAGCTTGGTCCAGCGAGACTATGGCTACACCTTC. Its translation reads: CASSLVQRDYGYTF.